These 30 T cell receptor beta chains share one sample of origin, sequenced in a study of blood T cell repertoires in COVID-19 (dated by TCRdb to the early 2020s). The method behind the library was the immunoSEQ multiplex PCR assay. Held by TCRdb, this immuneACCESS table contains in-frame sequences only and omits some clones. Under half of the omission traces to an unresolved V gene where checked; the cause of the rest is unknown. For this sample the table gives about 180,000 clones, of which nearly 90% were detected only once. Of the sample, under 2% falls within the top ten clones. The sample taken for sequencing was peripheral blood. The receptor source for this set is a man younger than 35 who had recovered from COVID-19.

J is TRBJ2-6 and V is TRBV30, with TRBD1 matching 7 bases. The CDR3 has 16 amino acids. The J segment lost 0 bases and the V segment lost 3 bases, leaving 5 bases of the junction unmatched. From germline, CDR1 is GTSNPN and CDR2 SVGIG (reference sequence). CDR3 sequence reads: CAWSIRGSSGANVLTF. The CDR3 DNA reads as TGTGCCTGGAGCATCAGGGGGAGCTCTGGGGCCAACGTCCTGACTTTC.

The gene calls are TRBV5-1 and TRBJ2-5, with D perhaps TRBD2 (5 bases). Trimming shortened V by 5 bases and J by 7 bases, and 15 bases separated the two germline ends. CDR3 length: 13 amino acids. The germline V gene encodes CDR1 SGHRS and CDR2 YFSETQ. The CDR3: CASRTEGFGTQYF. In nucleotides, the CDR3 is TGCGCCAGCAGAACAGAGGGTTTCGGGACCCAGTACTTC. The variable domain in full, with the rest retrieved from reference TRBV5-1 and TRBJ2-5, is KAGVTQTPRYLIKTRGQQVTLSCSPISGHRSVSWYQQTPGQGLQFLFEYFSETQRNKGNFPGRFSGRQFSNSRSEMNVSTLELGDSALYLCASRTEGFGTQYFGPGTRLLVL.

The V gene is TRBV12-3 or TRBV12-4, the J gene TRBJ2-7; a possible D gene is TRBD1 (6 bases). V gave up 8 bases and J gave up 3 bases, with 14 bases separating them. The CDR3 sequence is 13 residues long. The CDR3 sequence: CASGAGVNYEQYF. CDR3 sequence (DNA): TGTGCCAGCGGGGCAGGGGTGAACTACGAGCAGTACTTC.

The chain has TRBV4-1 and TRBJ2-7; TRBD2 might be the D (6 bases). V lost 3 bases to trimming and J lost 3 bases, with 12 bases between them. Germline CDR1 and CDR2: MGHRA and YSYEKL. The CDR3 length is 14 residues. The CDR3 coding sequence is TGCGCCAGCAGCCATCGGGCGGGATACTACGAGCAGTACTTC. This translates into CASSHRAGYYEQYF.

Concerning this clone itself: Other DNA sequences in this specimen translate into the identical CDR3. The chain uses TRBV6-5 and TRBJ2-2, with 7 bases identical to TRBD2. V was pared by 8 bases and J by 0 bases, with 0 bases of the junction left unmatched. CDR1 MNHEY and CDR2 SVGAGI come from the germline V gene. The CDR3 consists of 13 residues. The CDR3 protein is CASGGANTGELFF. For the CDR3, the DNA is TGTGCCAGCGGGGGGGCGAACACCGGGGAGCTGTTTTTT.

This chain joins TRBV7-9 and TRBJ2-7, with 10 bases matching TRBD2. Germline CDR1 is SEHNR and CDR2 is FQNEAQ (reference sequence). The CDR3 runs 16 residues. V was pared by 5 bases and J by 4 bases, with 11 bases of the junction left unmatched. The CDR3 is CASSRSGRARIYEQYF. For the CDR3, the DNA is TGTGCCAGCAGCCGCAGCGGGAGGGCCCGTATTTACGAGCAGTACTTC. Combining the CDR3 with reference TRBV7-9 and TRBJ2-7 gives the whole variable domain DTGVSQNPRHKITKRGQNVTFRCDPISEHNRLYWYRQTLGQGPEFLTYFQNEAQLEKSRLLSDRFSAERPKGSFSTLEIQRTEQGDSAMYLCASSRSGRARIYEQYFGPGTRLTVT.

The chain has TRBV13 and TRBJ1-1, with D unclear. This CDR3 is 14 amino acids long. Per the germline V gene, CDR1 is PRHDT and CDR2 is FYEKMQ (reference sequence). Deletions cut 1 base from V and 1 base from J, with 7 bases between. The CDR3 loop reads CASSLDSKNTEAFF. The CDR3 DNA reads TGTGCCAGCAGCTTAGATTCAAAGAACACTGAAGCTTTCTTT.

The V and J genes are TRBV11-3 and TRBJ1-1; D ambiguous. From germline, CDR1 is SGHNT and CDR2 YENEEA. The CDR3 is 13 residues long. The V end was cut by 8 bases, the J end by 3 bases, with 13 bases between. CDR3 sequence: CASALGEHTEAFF. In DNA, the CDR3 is TGTGCCAGCGCCTTAGGTGAGCACACTGAAGCTTTCTTT. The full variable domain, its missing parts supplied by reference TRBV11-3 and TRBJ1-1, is EAGVVQSPRYKIIEKKQPVAFWCNPISGHNTLYWYLQNLGQGPELLIRYENEEAVDDSQLPKDRFSAERLKGVDSTLKIQPAELGDSAVYLCASALGEHTEAFFGQGTRLTVV.

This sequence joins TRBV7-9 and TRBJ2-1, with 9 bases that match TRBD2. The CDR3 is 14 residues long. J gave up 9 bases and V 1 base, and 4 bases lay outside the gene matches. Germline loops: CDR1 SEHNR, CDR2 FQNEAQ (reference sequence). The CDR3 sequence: CASSLELAGLEQFF. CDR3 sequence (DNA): TGTGCCAGCAGCTTAGAACTAGCGGGTCTTGAGCAGTTCTTC.

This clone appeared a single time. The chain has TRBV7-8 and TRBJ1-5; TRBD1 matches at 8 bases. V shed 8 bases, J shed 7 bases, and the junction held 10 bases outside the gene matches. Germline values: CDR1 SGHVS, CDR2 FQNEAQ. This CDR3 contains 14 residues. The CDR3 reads CASQEAGGRQPQHF. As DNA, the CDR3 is TGTGCCAGCCAAGAGGCAGGGGGCAGACAGCCCCAGCATTTT.

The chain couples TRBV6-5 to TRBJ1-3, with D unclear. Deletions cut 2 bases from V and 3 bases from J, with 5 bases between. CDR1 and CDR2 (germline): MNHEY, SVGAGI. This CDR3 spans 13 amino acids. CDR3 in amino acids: CASSYGGGNTIYF. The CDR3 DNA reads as TGTGCCAGCAGTTACGGAGGTGGAAACACCATATATTTT.

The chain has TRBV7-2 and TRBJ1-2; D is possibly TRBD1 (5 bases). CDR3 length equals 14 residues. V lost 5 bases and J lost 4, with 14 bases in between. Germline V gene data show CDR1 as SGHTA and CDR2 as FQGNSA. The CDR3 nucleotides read TGTGCCAGCAGCCCTTATCGACAGAGCTATGGCTACACCTTC. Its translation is CASSPYRQSYGYTF.

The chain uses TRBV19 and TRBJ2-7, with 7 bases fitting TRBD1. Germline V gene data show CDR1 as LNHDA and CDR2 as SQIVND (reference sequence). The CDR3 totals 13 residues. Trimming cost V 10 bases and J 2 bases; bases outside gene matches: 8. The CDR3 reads CATSQGQPYEQYF. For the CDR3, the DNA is TGTGCCACCTCCCAGGGACAGCCCTACGAGCAGTACTTC.

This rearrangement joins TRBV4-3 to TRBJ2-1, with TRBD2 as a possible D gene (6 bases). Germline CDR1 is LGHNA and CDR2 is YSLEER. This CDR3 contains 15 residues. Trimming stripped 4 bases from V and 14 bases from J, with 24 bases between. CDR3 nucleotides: TGCGCCAGCAGCCCCCTCGGGAGCGGTTTGGGAGCGAAGTTCTTC. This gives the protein CASSPLGSGLGAKFF.

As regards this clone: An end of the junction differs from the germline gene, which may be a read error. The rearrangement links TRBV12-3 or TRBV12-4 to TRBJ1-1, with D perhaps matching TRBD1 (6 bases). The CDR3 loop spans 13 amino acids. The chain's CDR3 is CASSLVKQGPPPF. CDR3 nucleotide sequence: TGTGCCAGCAGTTTAGTTAAACAGGGCCCGCCTCCCTTT.

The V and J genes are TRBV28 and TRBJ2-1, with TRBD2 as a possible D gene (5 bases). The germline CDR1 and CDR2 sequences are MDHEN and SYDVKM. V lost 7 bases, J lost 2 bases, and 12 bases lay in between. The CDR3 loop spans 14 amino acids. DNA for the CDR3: TGTGCCAGCACCCTTGCGGGCGCCTACAATGAGCAGTTCTTC. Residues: CASTLAGAYNEQFF.

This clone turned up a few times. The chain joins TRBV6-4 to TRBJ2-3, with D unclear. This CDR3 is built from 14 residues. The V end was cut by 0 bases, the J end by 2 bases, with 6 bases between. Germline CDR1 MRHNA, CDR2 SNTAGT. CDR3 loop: CASSDSQFTDTQYF. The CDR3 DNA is TGTGCCAGCAGTGACTCCCAGTTCACAGATACGCAGTATTTT.

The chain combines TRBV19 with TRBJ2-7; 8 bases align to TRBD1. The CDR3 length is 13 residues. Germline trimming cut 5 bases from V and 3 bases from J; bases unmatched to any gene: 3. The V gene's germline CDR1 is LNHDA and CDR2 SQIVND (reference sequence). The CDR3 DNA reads TGTGCCAGTAGTTGGACAGGGCGCTACGAGCAGTACTTC. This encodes CASSWTGRYEQYF.

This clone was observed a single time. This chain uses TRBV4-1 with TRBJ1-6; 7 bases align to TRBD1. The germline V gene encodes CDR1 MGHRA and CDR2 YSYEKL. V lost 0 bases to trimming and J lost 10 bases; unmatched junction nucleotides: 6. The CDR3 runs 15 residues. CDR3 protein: CASSQDGRGDSPLHF. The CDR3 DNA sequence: TGCGCCAGCAGCCAAGATGGCAGGGGGGACTCACCCCTCCACTTT.

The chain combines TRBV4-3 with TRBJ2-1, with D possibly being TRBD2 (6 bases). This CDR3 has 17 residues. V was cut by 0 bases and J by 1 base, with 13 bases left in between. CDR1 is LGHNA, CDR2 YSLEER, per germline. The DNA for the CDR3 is TGCGCCAGCAGCCAAGATCCCCCCGGGAGTTCCTACAATGAGCAGTTCTTC. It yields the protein CASSQDPPGSSYNEQFF.

The CDR3 here is CASSVLGGSPDTQYF. The DNA for the CDR3 is TGTGCCAGCAGCGTTTTGGGCGGGAGCCCAGATACGCAGTATTTT. The chain couples TRBV9 to TRBJ2-3, with 7 bases lining up with TRBD2. Trimming at V came to 2 bases and at J to 4 bases, leaving 7 bases not matched to a gene. This CDR3 comprises 15 residues. In germline, CDR1 is SGDLS, CDR2 YYNGEE. Filled out from reference TRBV9 and TRBJ2-3, the complete variable domain reads DSGVTQTPKHLITATGQRVTLRCSPRSGDLSVYWYQQSLDQGLQFLIQYYNGEERAKGNILERFSAQQFPDLHSELNLSSLELGDSALYFCASSVLGGSPDTQYFGPGTRLTVL.

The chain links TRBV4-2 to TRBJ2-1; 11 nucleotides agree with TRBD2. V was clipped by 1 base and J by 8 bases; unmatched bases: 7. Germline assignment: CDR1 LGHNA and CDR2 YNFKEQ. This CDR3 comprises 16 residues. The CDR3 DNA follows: TGTGCCAGCAGCCAAGGAAGTCTAGCGGGAGGCTATGAGCAGTTCTTC. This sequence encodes CASSQGSLAGGYEQFF.

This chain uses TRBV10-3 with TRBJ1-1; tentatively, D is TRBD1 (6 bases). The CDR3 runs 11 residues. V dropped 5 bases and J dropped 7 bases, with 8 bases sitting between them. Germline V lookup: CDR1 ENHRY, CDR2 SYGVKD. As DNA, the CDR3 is TGTGCCATCAGTCAGGGGAATGAAGCTTTCTTT. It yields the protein CAISQGNEAFF.

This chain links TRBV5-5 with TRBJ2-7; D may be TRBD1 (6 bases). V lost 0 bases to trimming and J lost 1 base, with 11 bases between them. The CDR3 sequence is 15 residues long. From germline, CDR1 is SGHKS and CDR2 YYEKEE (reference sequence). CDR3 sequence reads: CASSLGQGTSYEQYF. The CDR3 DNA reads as TGTGCCAGCAGCTTGGGGCAGGGGACATCCTACGAGCAGTACTTC.

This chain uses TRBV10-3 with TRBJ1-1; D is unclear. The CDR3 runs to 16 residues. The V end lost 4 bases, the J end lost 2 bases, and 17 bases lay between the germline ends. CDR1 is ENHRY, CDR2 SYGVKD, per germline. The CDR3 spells CAISGRRESPNTEAFF. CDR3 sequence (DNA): TGTGCCATCAGTGGTCGTCGGGAGAGCCCCAACACTGAAGCTTTCTTT.

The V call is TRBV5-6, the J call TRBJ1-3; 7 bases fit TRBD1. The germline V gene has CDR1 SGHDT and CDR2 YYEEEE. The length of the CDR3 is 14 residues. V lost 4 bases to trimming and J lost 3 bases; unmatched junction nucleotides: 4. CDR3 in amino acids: CASSQTGIGNTIYF. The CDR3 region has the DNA TGTGCCAGCAGCCAGACAGGGATTGGAAACACCATATATTTT.

CDR3 in DNA: TGTGCCAGCAGTTTATGGGGGACAGGGACCGGGGAGCTGTTTTTT. Translating it yields CASSLWGTGTGELFF. This chain connects TRBV28 to TRBJ2-2; 9 nucleotides agree with TRBD1. Germline CDR1 MDHEN, CDR2 SYDVKM. Germline trimming cut 0 bases from V and 5 bases from J; bases unmatched to any gene: 1. This CDR3 contains 15 residues.

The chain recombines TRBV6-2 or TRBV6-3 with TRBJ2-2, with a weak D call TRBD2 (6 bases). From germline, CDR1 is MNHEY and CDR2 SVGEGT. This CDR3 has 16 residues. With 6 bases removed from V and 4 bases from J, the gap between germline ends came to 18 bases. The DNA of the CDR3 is TGTGCCAGCAGCTCCTCGAGGGCCGGGGGCACCGGGGAGCTGTTTTTT. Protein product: CASSSSRAGGTGELFF.

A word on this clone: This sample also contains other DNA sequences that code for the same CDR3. CDR3 coding DNA: TGTGCCAGCAGTTTACGAGGGTATGGCTACACCTTC. The encoded protein is CASSLRGYGYTF. The chain links TRBV28 to TRBJ1-2, with no clear D. Trimming pared 2 bases from V and 5 bases from J, leaving 6 bases between. This CDR3 region has 12 residues. The germline CDR1 and CDR2 sequences are MDHEN and SYDVKM.

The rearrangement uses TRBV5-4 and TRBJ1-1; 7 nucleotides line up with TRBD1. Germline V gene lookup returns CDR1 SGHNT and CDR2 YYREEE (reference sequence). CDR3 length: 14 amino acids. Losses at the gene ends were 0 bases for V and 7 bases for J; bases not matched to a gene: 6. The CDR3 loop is CASSLGTGRIEAFF. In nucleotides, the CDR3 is TGTGCCAGCAGCTTGGGGACAGGCCGAATTGAAGCTTTCTTT.